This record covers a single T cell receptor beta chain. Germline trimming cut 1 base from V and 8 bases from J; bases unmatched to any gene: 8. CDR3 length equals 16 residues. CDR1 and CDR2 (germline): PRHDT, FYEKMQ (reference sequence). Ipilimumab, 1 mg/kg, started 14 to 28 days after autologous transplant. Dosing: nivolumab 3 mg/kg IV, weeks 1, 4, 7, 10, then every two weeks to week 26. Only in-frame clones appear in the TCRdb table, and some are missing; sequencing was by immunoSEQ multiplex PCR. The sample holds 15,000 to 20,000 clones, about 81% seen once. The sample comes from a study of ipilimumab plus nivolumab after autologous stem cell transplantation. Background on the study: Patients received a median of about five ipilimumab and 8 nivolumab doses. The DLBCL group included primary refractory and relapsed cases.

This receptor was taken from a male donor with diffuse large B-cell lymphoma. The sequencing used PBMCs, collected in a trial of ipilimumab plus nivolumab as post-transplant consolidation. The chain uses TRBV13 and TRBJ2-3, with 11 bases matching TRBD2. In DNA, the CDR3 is TGTGCCAGCAGCTTAGCCCTAGCGGGGGGCCAGGGTACGCAGTATTTT. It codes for CASSLALAGGQGTQYF.